The entry that follows covers one T cell receptor beta chain sequence. Its specificity is not known. Sequenced by immunoSEQ multiplex PCR; TCRdb stores in-frame clones only, minus some. The table has approximately 81,000 clones, about 92% seen once. This record belongs to a study of OX40 agonist ivuxolimab in advanced cancers. For the study at large: Hepatocellular carcinoma, melanoma, renal cell or head and neck cancer was diagnosed in the dose-escalation patients. Study-level points and caveats: The study found that CD8+ T cells averaged more expanded clones than CD4+.

Looked up from germline, CDR1 is LNHDA and CDR2 is SQIVND (reference sequence). This CDR3 has 14 residues. Trimming removed 5 bases from V and 3 bases from J, with 13 bases in between. The J gene is TRBJ1-1, the V gene TRBV19; D is ambiguous. This clonotype originated in an adult with an advanced solid tumor such as melanoma, head and neck, liver or kidney cancer. The sample in question was CD4+ or CD8+ T cells sorted from blood, obtained in a trial of the OX40 agonist ivuxolimab. CDR3 nucleotides: TGTGCCAGTAGTCCCTCCGTAGGCTACACTGAAGCTTTCTTT. Encoded protein: CASSPSVGYTEAFF.